This T cell receptor beta chain derives from a study of T cells in Graves' hyperthyroidism and ophthalmopathy. Study results and caveats: A 13 V-J signature model discriminated ophthalmopathy versus stable hyperthyroidism.

This clonotype was seen at least ten times. Its antigen is unidentified. Amplified TCR beta CDR3 regions derived from RNA transcripts. The study used the HTBI primer set for a first-round RT-PCR of the TCR CDR3. Using its own MiXCR run on the multiplex PCR reads, TCRdb lists one record per CDR3 protein. Here the sample spans approximately 150,000 distinct CDR3 sequences, 9.4% being singletons. V was trimmed by 7 bases and J by 0 bases, leaving 22 bases between them. Looked up from germline, CDR1 is MDHEN and CDR2 is SYDVKM. The CDR3 runs 17 residues. Sequences were obtained from blood. The chain has TRBV28 and TRBJ2-7; the D gene is possibly TRBD1 (5 bases). This receptor was taken from a woman aged 18 to 35 with Graves' hyperthyroidism that later progressed to Graves' ophthalmopathy. The CDR3 protein is CASTNDGHNSLSYEQYF. DNA of the CDR3: TGTGCCAGCACCAACGACGGACACAACTCACTCTCCTACGAGCAGTACTTC. Complete variable domain (other parts from reference TRBV28 and TRBJ2-7): DVKVTQSSRYLVKRTGEKVFLECVQDMDHENMFWYRQDPGLGLRLIYFSYDVKMKEKGDIPEGYSVSREKKERFSLILESASTNQTSMYLCASTNDGHNSLSYEQYFGPGTRLTVT.